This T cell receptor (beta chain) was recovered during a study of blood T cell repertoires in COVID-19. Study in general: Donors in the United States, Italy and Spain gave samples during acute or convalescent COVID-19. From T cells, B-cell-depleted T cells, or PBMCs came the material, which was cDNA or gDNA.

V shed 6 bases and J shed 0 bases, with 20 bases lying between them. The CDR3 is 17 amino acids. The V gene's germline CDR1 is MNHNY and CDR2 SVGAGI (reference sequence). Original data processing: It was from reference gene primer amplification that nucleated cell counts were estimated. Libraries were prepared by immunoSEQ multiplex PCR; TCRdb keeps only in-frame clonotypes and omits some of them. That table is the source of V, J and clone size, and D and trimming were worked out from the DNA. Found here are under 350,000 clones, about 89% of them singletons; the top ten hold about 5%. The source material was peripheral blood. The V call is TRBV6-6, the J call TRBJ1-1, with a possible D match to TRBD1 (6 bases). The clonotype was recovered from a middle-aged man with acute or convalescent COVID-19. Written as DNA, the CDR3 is TGTGCCAGCAGCCGAGGGGGACACCCTCTAATGAACACTGAAGCTTTCTTT. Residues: CASSRGGHPLMNTEAFF.